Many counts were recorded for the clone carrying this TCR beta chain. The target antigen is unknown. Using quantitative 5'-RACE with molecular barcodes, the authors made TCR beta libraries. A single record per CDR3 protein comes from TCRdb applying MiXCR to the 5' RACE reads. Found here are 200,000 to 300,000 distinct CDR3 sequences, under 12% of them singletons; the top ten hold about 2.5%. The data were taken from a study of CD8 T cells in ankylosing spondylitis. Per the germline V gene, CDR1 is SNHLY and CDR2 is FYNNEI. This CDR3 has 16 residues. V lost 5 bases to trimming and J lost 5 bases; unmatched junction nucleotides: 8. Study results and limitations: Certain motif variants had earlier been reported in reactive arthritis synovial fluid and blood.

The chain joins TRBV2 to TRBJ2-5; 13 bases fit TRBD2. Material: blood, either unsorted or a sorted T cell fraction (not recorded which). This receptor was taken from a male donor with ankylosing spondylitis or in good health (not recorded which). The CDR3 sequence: CASSTSGGARTETQYF. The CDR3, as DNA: TGTGCCAGCAGTACTAGCGGGGGGGCAAGGACGGAGACCCAGTACTTC.